Described below is a single T cell receptor beta chain sequence and its context. Profiles of TCR beta VDJ and CDR3 were generated from a genomic DNA template. TCRdb recomputed calls from the reads with MiXCR, one row per CDR3 protein. The sample yields a few hundred thousand distinct CDR3 sequences, around 60% seen once. This record belongs to a study of CD8+CD57+ T cells in acquired aplastic anemia. The source is a human donor in good health. Sequencing input: sorted CD4+, CD8+, or CD8+CD57+ T cells (not recorded which) from PBMCs.

DNA of the CDR3: TGCGCCAGCAGTGCCGGGCAGAGAGGGGCCACCCTCCACTTT. Translating it yields CASSAGQRGATLHF. The J gene is TRBJ1-6, the V gene TRBV10-1, with D tentatively TRBD1 (5 bases). The V end lost 4 bases, the J end lost 14 bases, and 18 bases lay between the germline ends. The germline CDR1 and CDR2 sequences are WNHNN and SYGVQD (reference sequence). There are 14 residues in the CDR3.